This T cell receptor beta chain emerged from a study of liver allograft versus peripheral blood T cells (TCRdb year 2020). General notes on the study: The study compared T cell receptor repertoires found within transplanted livers against repertoires in the peripheral blood of liver transplant recipients. Results and caveats for the whole study, not just this receptor: According to the report, the T cell receptor repertoires detected in peripheral blood were different from the repertoires found inside liver allografts.

Trimming costs V 6 bases and J 3 bases, and their ends lie 17 bases apart. Sequences LNHDA (CDR1) and SQIVND (CDR2) are obtained from the germline V gene (reference sequence). The CDR3 sequence holds 16 residues, the cysteine and phenylalanine included. Solely the CDR3 DNA is kept, with 48 bases framed from the first base. This clonotype is judged medium-sized (0.01 to 0.1%). Its cognate antigen has yet to be identified. Nothing much larger sits one base from this clone, and base qualities are not available. The sequencer listed for this sample is Illumina MiSeq. The raw public data were reprocessed by TCRdb itself: fastp quality trimming at Q25, MiXCR clonotype calling, in-frame beta chains only. Rows with one shared CDR3 protein collapse into an entry with the most common genes and DNA. In this sample the table shows about 10,000 distinct CDR3 sequences, over 15% of which occur a single time. The ten most abundant clones make up about 1.8% of the sample.

The receptor chain draws on TRBV19 and TRBJ2-2; the D call is possibly TRBD1 or TRBD2, each sharing 6 bases. The source is a human patient who had a liver transplant. After a transplant, some T cells may have been passed on by the graft donor. The CDR3 sequence is CASRGGSFEYTGELFF. The nucleotide sequence is TGTGCCAGTAGGGGGGGCAGTTTCGAATACACCGGGGAGCTGTTTTTT.